The sequence of this TCR beta chain was determined in a study of CD8 T cells in ankylosing spondylitis. Points from the study as a whole: In peripheral blood, disease-linked CD8+ clones occurred at relatively low frequencies. Characteristic, it appeared, of ankylosing spondylitis blood was a TCR beta motif of eight highly homologous variants. Significantly higher representation of disease-linked clones was reported for matched ankylosing spondylitis synovial fluid.

The CDR3 runs 16 residues. Per germline, CDR1 SGHRS and CDR2 YFSETQ. Deletions cut 2 bases from V and 6 bases from J, with 18 bases between. This clonotype appeared a few times. Its specificity is not known. TCRdb redid the calling of the 5' RACE reads with MiXCR, one entry per CDR3 protein. Among more than 650,000 distinct CDR3 sequences listed, 12% were seen once. The sequencing sample was made of blood, either unsorted or a sorted T cell fraction (not recorded which). The clonotype was recovered from a male donor with ankylosing spondylitis. The J gene is TRBJ2-1, the V gene TRBV5-1; D possibly uses TRBD1 or TRBD2 (6 bases each). The CDR3 nucleotides are TGCGCCAGCAGCTTTTTGGCCCCAGGAGGGGGCAATGAGCAGTTCTTC. The encoded protein is CASSFLAPGGGNEQFF.